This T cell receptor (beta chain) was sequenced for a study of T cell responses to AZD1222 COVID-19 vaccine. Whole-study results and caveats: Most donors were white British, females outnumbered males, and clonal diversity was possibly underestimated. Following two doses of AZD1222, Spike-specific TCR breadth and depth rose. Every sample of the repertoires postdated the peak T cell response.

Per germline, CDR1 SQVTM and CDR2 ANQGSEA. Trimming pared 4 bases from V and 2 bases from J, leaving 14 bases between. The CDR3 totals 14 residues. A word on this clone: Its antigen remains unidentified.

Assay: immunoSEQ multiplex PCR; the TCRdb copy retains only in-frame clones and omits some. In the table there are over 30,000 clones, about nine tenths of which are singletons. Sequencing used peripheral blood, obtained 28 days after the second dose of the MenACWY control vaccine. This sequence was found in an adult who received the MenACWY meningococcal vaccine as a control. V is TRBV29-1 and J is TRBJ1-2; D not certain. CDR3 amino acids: CSVVNLGQNYGYTF. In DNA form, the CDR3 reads TGCAGCGTTGTAAATTTAGGGCAAAACTATGGCTACACCTTC.